These T cell receptor beta chains were read from a single sample in a study of blood T cell repertoires in COVID-19. Libraries were prepared by immunoSEQ multiplex PCR; TCRdb keeps only in-frame clonotypes and omits some of them. The data show more than 200,000 clones, with about four fifths seen just once and around 4% held by the top ten. What was sequenced was peripheral blood. All receptors derive from a man in his fifties with active or convalescent COVID-19. CDR3s include the opening cysteine and the closing phenylalanine or tryptophan. D genes are given only for firm matches. Some rows mark clone size as missing; the rest say once, few, many or name a class of expanded clone.

d_call: TRBD1
v_call: TRBV19
clone_size: NA
j_call: TRBJ2-7
cdr3_aa: CAASGTGTYEQYF
cdr3_nt: TGTGCCGCATCCGGGACAGGAACCTACGAGCAGTACTTC

d_call: TRBD1
v_call: TRBV7-2
clone_size: NA
j_call: TRBJ1-4
cdr3_aa: CASSRDSANEKLFF
cdr3_nt: TGTGCCAGCAGCCGGGACAGTGCTAATGAAAAACTGTTTTTT

d_call: NA
v_call: TRBV10-3
clone_size: NA
j_call: TRBJ1-3
cdr3_aa: CAIRTVSGNTIYF
cdr3_nt: TGTGCCATCAGAACGGTTTCTGGAAACACCATATATTTT

d_call: NA
v_call: TRBV6-5
clone_size: NA
j_call: TRBJ2-7
cdr3_aa: CASSYSLRAAYEQYF
cdr3_nt: TGTGCCAGCAGTTACTCTCTGCGGGCCGCCTACGAGCAGTACTTC

d_call: NA
v_call: TRBV19
clone_size: NA
j_call: TRBJ1-5
cdr3_aa: CASRWTVDQPQHF
cdr3_nt: TGTGCCAGTAGATGGACAGTGGATCAGCCCCAGCATTTT

d_call: TRBD2
v_call: TRBV28
clone_size: NA
j_call: TRBJ2-5
cdr3_aa: CASSSSGAGPGETQYF
cdr3_nt: TGTGCCAGCAGTTCCAGCGGGGCCGGGCCGGGGGAGACCCAGTACTTC

d_call: NA
v_call: TRBV4-1
clone_size: NA
j_call: TRBJ1-1
cdr3_aa: CASSQVVSSPNTEAFF
cdr3_nt: TGCGCCAGCAGCCAAGTAGTTTCGAGCCCGAACACTGAAGCTTTCTTT

d_call: NA
v_call: TRBV1
clone_size: NA
j_call: TRBJ2-3
cdr3_aa: CTSSQVPNRGGITDTQYF
cdr3_nt: TGCACCAGCAGCCAAGTCCCCAATCGGGGGGGGATCACAGATACGCAGTATTTT

d_call: TRBD1
v_call: TRBV7-9
clone_size: NA
j_call: TRBJ1-3
cdr3_aa: CASSSPGQVNTIYF
cdr3_nt: TGTGCCAGCAGCTCCCCGGGACAGGTGAACACCATATATTTT

d_call: TRBD2
v_call: TRBV7-6
clone_size: NA
j_call: TRBJ2-2
cdr3_aa: CASSFIGGDTGELFF
cdr3_nt: TGTGCCAGCAGCTTCATCGGGGGGGACACCGGGGAGCTGTTTTTT

d_call: TRBD1
v_call: TRBV7-9
clone_size: NA
j_call: TRBJ1-2
cdr3_aa: CASSHPRGRTSGYTF
cdr3_nt: TGTGCCAGCAGCCACCCCAGGGGGCGAACTTCGGGCTACACCTTC

d_call: TRBD1
v_call: TRBV28
clone_size: NA
j_call: TRBJ1-3
cdr3_aa: CATASTGPRAGNTIYF
cdr3_nt: TGTGCCACCGCCTCGACAGGGCCTAGGGCTGGAAACACCATATATTTT

d_call: TRBD2
v_call: TRBV5-1
clone_size: NA
j_call: TRBJ2-3
cdr3_aa: CASSTWPSGTTDTQYF
cdr3_nt: TGCGCCAGCAGCACCTGGCCTAGCGGTACCACAGATACGCAGTATTTT

d_call: NA
v_call: TRBV12-3/TRBV12-4
clone_size: NA
j_call: TRBJ1-6
cdr3_aa: CASSFNQSPLHF
cdr3_nt: TGTGCCAGCAGTTTTAACCAGTCACCCCTCCACTTT

d_call: TRBD1
v_call: TRBV7-2
clone_size: NA
j_call: TRBJ1-1
cdr3_aa: CASSSPHRGLNTEAFF
cdr3_nt: TGTGCCAGCAGCTCGCCCCACAGGGGGCTGAACACTGAAGCTTTCTTT

d_call: NA
v_call: TRBV14
clone_size: NA
j_call: TRBJ2-2
cdr3_aa: CASSQLTANTGELFF
cdr3_nt: TGTGCCAGCAGCCAGTTGACAGCTAACACCGGGGAGCTGTTTTTT

d_call: NA
v_call: TRBV7-2
clone_size: few
j_call: TRBJ2-7
cdr3_aa: CASSLARSEQYF
cdr3_nt: TGTGCCAGCAGCTTAGCGCGGAGCGAGCAGTACTTC

d_call: TRBD2
v_call: TRBV6-2/TRBV6-3
clone_size: many
j_call: TRBJ2-3
cdr3_aa: CASSKTSGASTDTQYF
cdr3_nt: TGTGCCAGCAGTAAGACTAGCGGGGCTAGCACAGATACGCAGTATTTT

d_call: TRBD2
v_call: TRBV19
clone_size: NA
j_call: TRBJ2-2
cdr3_aa: CASVGAGALGGELFF
cdr3_nt: TGTGCCAGCGTAGGAGCGGGGGCGCTAGGCGGGGAGCTGTTTTTT

d_call: TRBD1
v_call: TRBV5-1
clone_size: NA
j_call: TRBJ2-7
cdr3_aa: CASGNPGQGPNSYEQYF
cdr3_nt: TGCGCCAGCGGGAATCCGGGACAGGGGCCCAACTCCTACGAGCAGTACTTC

d_call: TRBD1
v_call: TRBV5-5
clone_size: NA
j_call: TRBJ1-6
cdr3_aa: CASSFGQVLNNSPLHF
cdr3_nt: TGTGCCAGCAGCTTCGGACAGGTTTTGAACAATTCACCCCTCCACTTT

d_call: TRBD1
v_call: TRBV7-2
clone_size: NA
j_call: TRBJ1-3
cdr3_aa: CASSWTAQGAGNTIYF
cdr3_nt: TGTGCCAGCAGCTGGACGGCTCAGGGGGCTGGAAACACCATATATTTT

d_call: NA
v_call: TRBV5-1
clone_size: NA
j_call: TRBJ1-2
cdr3_aa: CASSLAGQDRFGYTF
cdr3_nt: TGCGCCAGCAGCTTGGCTGGGCAGGATAGGTTCGGCTACACCTTC

d_call: TRBD2
v_call: TRBV19
clone_size: NA
j_call: TRBJ2-2
cdr3_aa: CASRTPRTSGGLNTGELFF
cdr3_nt: TGTGCCAGTAGAACTCCTAGGACTAGCGGGGGTCTGAACACCGGGGAGCTGTTTTTT

d_call: NA
v_call: TRBV9
clone_size: NA
j_call: TRBJ2-6
cdr3_aa: CASSARDFPGANVLTF
cdr3_nt: TGTGCCAGCAGCGCCCGGGACTTCCCTGGGGCCAACGTCCTGACTTTC

d_call: NA
v_call: TRBV27
clone_size: once
j_call: TRBJ1-2
cdr3_aa: CASSLTQRAGLLYGYTF
cdr3_nt: TGTGCCAGCAGTTTAACCCAGAGGGCGGGTTTGCTGTATGGCTACACCTTC

d_call: NA
v_call: TRBV5-6
clone_size: NA
j_call: TRBJ1-1
cdr3_aa: CASRPSDRNTEAFF
cdr3_nt: TGTGCCAGCAGACCCTCCGACAGGAACACTGAAGCTTTCTTT

d_call: TRBD1
v_call: TRBV7-9
clone_size: NA
j_call: TRBJ1-1
cdr3_aa: CASSSSGTGSEEAFF
cdr3_nt: TGTGCCAGCAGCTCGTCCGGGACAGGGTCTGAAGAAGCTTTCTTT

d_call: NA
v_call: TRBV12-3/TRBV12-4
clone_size: NA
j_call: TRBJ2-3
cdr3_aa: CASTPGVTDTQYF
cdr3_nt: TGTGCCAGCACCCCGGGAGTCACAGATACGCAGTATTTT

d_call: NA
v_call: TRBV23-1
clone_size: NA
j_call: TRBJ2-5
cdr3_aa: CASGATGPQETQYF
cdr3_nt: TGCGCCAGCGGGGCCACAGGGCCCCAAGAGACCCAGTACTTC

d_call: TRBD2
v_call: TRBV3-1/TRBV3-2
clone_size: NA
j_call: TRBJ2-7
cdr3_aa: CASSQGGGIKQYF
cdr3_nt: TGTGCCAGCAGCCAAGGGGGGGGTATCAAGCAGTACTTC

d_call: TRBD1
v_call: TRBV5-1
clone_size: NA
j_call: TRBJ2-5
cdr3_aa: CASSTGQGGQETQYF
cdr3_nt: TGCGCCAGCAGCACAGGACAGGGGGGGCAAGAGACCCAGTACTTC

d_call: NA
v_call: TRBV5-4
clone_size: NA
j_call: TRBJ1-2
cdr3_aa: CASSLAQDGYTF
cdr3_nt: TGTGCCAGCAGCTTGGCGCAGGATGGCTACACCTTC

d_call: NA
v_call: TRBV28
clone_size: NA
j_call: TRBJ2-7
cdr3_aa: CASSFSPSNAGVYEQYF
cdr3_nt: TGTGCCAGCAGTTTTTCCCCTAGTAATGCAGGGGTCTACGAGCAGTACTTC

d_call: NA
v_call: TRBV11-1
clone_size: once
j_call: TRBJ2-6
cdr3_aa: CASSLSNGANVLTF
cdr3_nt: TGTGCCAGCAGCTTATCCAATGGGGCCAACGTCCTGACTTTC

d_call: NA
v_call: TRBV3-1/TRBV3-2
clone_size: NA
j_call: TRBJ1-3
cdr3_aa: CASSPLSGNTIYF
cdr3_nt: TGTGCCAGCAGCCCTCTCTCTGGAAACACCATATATTTT

d_call: NA
v_call: TRBV30
clone_size: NA
j_call: TRBJ1-3
cdr3_aa: CAWSVLGIPSGNTIYF
cdr3_nt: TGTGCCTGGAGTGTTCTAGGTATCCCCTCTGGAAACACCATATATTTT

d_call: TRBD2
v_call: TRBV7-8
clone_size: NA
j_call: TRBJ2-5
cdr3_aa: CASSLGRLAGQETQYF
cdr3_nt: TGTGCCAGCAGCTTAGGGAGACTAGCTGGGCAAGAGACCCAGTACTTC